This T cell receptor beta chain originates from a study of blood T cells in healthy people across ages. Study-level results: Observed TCR beta diversity per million T cells went down as age went up. This fall followed a roughly linear course with age. The unsorted PBMCs prevented any conclusive comparison of naive versus antigen-experienced cells. Strong correlation linked observed beta diversity and percent naive T cells.

PCR was performed a second time for roughly 7 to 11 cycles using a sample-barcoded 5' primer and a J-beta primer mix. TCRdb itself ran the 5' RACE reads through MiXCR, one entry per CDR3 protein. The table lists 800,000 to 1,000,000 distinct CDR3 sequences, roughly 52% of them singletons. V was clipped by 5 bases and J by 4 bases; unmatched bases: 6. Germline V gives CDR1 DFQATT, CDR2 SNEGSKA (reference sequence). The CDR3 consists of 14 residues. In the case of this clonotype: The target antigen is unknown.

Sequenced input: blood. The TCR comes from a man aged 25-40 years in good health. This chain connects TRBV20-1 to TRBJ2-5; the match to TRBD2 covers 11 bases. CDR3 bases: TGCAGTGCTCCGCTAGCGGGGGGCACAGAGACCCAGTACTTC. It is translated as CSAPLAGGTETQYF.